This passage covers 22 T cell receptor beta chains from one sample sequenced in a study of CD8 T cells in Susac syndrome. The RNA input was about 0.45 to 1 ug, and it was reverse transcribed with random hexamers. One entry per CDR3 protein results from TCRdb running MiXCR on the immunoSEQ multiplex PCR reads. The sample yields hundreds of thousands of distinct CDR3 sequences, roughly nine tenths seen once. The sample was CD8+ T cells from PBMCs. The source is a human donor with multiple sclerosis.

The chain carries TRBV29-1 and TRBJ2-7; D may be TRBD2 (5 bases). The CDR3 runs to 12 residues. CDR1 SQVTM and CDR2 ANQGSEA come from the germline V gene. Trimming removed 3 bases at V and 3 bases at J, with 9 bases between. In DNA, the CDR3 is TGCAGCGTTGAGGTCAGCGGCTACGAGCAGTACTTC. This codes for CSVEVSGYEQYF.

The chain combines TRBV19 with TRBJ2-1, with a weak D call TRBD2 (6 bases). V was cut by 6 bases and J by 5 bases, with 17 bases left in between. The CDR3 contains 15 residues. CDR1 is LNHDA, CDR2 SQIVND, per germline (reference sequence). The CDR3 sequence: CASRPEGTMDNEQFF. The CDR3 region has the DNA TGTGCCAGTAGGCCGGAGGGTACCATGGACAATGAGCAGTTCTTC. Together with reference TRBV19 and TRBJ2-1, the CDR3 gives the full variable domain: DGGITQSPKYLFRKEGQNVTLSCEQNLNHDAMYWYRQDPGQGLRLIYYSQIVNDFQKGDIAEGYSVSREKKESFPLTVTSAQKNPTAFYLCASRPEGTMDNEQFFGPGTRLTVL.

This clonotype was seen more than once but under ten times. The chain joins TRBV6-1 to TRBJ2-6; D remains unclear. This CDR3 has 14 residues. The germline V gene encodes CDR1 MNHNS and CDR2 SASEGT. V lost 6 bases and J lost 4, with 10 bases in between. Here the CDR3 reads CASRLSSGANVLTF. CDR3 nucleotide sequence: TGTGCCAGCAGACTATCCTCGGGGGCCAACGTCCTGACTTTC.

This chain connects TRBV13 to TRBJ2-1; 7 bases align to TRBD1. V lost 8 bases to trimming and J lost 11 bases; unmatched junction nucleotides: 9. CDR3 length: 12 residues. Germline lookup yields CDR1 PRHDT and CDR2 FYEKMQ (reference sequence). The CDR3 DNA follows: TGTGCCAGCTCCCCAGGGGGTTTCAAGCAGTTCTTC. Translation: CASSPGGFKQFF. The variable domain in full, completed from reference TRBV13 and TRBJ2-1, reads AAGVIQSPRHLIKEKRETATLKCYPIPRHDTVYWYQQGPGQDPQFLISFYEKMQSDKGSIPDRFSAQQFSDYHSELNMSSLELGDSALYFCASSPGGFKQFFGPGTRLTVL.

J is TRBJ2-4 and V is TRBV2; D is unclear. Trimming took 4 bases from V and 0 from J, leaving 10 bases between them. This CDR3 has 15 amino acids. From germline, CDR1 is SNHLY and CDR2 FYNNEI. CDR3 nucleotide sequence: TGTGCCAGCAGTGCTATTTTACTAGCCAAAAACATTCAGTACTTC. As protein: CASSAILLAKNIQYF.

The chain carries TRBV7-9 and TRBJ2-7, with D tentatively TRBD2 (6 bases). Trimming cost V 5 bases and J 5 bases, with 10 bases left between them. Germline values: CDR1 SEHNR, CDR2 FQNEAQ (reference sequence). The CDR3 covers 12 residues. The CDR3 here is CASSAGLNEQYF. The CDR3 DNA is TGTGCCAGCAGCGCGGGGCTTAACGAGCAGTACTTC.

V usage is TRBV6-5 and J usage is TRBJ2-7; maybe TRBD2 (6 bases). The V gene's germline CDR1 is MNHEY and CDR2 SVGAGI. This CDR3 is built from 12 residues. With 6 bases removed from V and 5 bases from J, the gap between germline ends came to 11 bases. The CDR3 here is CASRKEGHEQYF. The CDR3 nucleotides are TGTGCCAGCAGGAAGGAGGGCCACGAGCAGTACTTC.

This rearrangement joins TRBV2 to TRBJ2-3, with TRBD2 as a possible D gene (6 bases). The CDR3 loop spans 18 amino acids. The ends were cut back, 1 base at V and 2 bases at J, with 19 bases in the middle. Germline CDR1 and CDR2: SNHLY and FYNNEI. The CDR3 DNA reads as TGTGCCAGCAGTGAAGTCCGACGGACTAAAAAGCACACAGATACGCAGTATTTT. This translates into CASSEVRRTKKHTDTQYF.

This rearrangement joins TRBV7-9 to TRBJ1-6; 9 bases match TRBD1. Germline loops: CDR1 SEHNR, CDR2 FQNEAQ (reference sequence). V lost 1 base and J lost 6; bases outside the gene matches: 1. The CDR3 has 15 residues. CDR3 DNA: TGTGCCAGCAGCTTAGGGACAGGGGCTAATTCACCCCTCCACTTT. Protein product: CASSLGTGANSPLHF.

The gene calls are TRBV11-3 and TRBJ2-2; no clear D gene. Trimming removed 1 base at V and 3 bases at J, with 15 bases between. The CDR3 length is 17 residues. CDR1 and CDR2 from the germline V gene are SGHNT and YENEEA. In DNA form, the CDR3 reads TGTGCCAGCAGCTTAGGGGCGGCGGCGGAGTACACCGGGGAGCTGTTTTTT. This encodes CASSLGAAAEYTGELFF.

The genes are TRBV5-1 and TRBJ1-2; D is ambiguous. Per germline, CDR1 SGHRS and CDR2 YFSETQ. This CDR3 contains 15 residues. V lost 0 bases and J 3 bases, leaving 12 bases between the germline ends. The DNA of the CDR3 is TGCGCCAGCAGCTTGGTGGCGTCCCGGGACTATGGCTACACCTTC. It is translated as CASSLVASRDYGYTF.

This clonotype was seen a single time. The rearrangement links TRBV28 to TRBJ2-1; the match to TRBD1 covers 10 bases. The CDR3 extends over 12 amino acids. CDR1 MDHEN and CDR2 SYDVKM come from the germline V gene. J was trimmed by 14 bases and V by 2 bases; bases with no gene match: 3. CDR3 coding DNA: TGTGCCAGCAGTTTAGGTGGGACAGGGGAGTTCTTC. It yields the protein CASSLGGTGEFF. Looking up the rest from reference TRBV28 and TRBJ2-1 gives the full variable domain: DVKVTQSSRYLVKRTGEKVFLECVQDMDHENMFWYRQDPGLGLRLIYFSYDVKMKEKGDIPEGYSVSREKKERFSLILESASTNQTSMYLCASSLGGTGEFFGPGTRLTVL.

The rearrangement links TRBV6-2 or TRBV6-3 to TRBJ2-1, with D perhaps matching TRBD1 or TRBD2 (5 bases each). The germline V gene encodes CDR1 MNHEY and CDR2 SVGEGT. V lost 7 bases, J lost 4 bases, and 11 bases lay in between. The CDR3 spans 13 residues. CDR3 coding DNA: TGTGCCAGCACGAGGGACGGATACAATGAGCAGTTCTTC. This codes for CASTRDGYNEQFF.

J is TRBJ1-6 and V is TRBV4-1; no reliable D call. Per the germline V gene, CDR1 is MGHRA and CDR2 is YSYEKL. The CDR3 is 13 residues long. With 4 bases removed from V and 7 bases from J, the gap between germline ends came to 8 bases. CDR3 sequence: CASSPTGNSPLHF. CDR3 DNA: TGCGCCAGCAGCCCCACGGGAAATTCACCCCTCCACTTT.

Written as DNA, the CDR3 is TGTGCCAGCAGCCTAGGACAGGGGGGCCTGAAAGCCCAGTACTTC. Residues: CASSLGQGGLKAQYF. This sequence joins TRBV11-2 and TRBJ2-5, with 10 nucleotides matching TRBD1. This CDR3 spans 15 amino acids. V trimming: 5 bases; J trimming: 9 bases; junction bases outside the gene matches: 12. Germline V lookup: CDR1 SGHAT, CDR2 FQNNGV.

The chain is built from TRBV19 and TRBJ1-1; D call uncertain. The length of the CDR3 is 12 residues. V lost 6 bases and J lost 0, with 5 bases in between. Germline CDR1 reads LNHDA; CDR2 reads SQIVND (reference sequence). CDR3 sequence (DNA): TGTGCCAGTAGAGAAGTGAACACTGAAGCTTTCTTT. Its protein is CASREVNTEAFF.

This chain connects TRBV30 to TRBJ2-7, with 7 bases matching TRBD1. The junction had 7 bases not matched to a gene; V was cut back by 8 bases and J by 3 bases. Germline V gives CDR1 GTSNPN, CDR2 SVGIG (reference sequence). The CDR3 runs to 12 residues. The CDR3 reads CAGYRGNYEQYF. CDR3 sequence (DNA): TGTGCCGGATACAGGGGTAACTACGAGCAGTACTTC.

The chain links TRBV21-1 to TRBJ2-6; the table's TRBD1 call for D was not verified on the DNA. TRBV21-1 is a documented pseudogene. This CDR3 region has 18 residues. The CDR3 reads CASSKGANRGPGANVLTF. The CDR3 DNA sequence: TGTGCCAGCAGCAAAGGAGCGAACAGGGGGCCTGGGGCCAACGTCCTGACTTTC.

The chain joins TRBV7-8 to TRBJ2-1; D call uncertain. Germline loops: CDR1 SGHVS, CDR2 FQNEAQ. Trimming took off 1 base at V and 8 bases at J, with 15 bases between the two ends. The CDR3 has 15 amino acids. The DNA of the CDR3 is TGTGCCAGCAGCTTAGGTCCCCCTTCGGGCCATGAGCAGTTCTTC. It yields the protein CASSLGPPSGHEQFF.

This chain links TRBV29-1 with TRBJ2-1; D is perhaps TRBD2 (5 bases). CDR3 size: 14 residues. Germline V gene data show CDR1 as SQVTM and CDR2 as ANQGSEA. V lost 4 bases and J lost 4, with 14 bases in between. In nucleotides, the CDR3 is TGCAGCGTTGTGCGGAGTCTAGCATACAATGAGCAGTTCTTC. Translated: CSVVRSLAYNEQFF.

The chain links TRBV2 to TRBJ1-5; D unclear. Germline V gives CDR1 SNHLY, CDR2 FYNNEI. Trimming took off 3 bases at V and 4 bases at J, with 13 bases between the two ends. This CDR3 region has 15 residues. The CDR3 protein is CASSDGSRWNQPQHF. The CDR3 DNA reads TGTGCCAGCAGTGACGGGTCCCGGTGGAATCAGCCCCAGCATTTT.

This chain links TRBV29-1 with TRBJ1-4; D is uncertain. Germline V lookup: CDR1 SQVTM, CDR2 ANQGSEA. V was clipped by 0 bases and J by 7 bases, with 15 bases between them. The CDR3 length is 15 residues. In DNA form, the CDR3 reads TGCAGCGTTGAAGATGAGGACCCTTCGGGTGAAAAACTGTTTTTT. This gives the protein CSVEDEDPSGEKLFF.